This section outlines one T cell receptor beta chain sequence together with its context. Authors' analysis steps: Quantification of nucleated cells was approximated via reference gene primer amplification. The assay was immunoSEQ multiplex PCR, and TCRdb's table has in-frame clones only and misses some. The V and J calls and clone size were taken over from that table, and D and trimming were inferred from the DNA. The sample has about 39,000 clones, around 80% seen once; the top ten hold roughly a quarter. The data originate from a study of blood T cell repertoires in COVID-19. The wider study: Samples representing acute and convalescent COVID-19 were sourced from the United States, Italy and Spain. The analysed material was cDNA or gDNA that came from T cells, B-cell-depleted T cells, or PBMCs.

Sequenced: peripheral blood. The sequence derives from a man aged 80 or over with acute or convalescent COVID-19.

CDR3 DNA sequence: TGTGCCAGCCGAACTAGCGGGAGGGCCGGTGAGCAGTTCTTC. Translated: CASRTSGRAGEQFF. This sequence joins TRBV6-5 and TRBJ2-1, with 13 bases lining up with TRBD2. This CDR3 comprises 14 residues. The germline V gene has CDR1 MNHEY and CDR2 SVGAGI. The V and J ends lost 8 bases and 9 bases, in that order; junction bases with no gene match: 7.